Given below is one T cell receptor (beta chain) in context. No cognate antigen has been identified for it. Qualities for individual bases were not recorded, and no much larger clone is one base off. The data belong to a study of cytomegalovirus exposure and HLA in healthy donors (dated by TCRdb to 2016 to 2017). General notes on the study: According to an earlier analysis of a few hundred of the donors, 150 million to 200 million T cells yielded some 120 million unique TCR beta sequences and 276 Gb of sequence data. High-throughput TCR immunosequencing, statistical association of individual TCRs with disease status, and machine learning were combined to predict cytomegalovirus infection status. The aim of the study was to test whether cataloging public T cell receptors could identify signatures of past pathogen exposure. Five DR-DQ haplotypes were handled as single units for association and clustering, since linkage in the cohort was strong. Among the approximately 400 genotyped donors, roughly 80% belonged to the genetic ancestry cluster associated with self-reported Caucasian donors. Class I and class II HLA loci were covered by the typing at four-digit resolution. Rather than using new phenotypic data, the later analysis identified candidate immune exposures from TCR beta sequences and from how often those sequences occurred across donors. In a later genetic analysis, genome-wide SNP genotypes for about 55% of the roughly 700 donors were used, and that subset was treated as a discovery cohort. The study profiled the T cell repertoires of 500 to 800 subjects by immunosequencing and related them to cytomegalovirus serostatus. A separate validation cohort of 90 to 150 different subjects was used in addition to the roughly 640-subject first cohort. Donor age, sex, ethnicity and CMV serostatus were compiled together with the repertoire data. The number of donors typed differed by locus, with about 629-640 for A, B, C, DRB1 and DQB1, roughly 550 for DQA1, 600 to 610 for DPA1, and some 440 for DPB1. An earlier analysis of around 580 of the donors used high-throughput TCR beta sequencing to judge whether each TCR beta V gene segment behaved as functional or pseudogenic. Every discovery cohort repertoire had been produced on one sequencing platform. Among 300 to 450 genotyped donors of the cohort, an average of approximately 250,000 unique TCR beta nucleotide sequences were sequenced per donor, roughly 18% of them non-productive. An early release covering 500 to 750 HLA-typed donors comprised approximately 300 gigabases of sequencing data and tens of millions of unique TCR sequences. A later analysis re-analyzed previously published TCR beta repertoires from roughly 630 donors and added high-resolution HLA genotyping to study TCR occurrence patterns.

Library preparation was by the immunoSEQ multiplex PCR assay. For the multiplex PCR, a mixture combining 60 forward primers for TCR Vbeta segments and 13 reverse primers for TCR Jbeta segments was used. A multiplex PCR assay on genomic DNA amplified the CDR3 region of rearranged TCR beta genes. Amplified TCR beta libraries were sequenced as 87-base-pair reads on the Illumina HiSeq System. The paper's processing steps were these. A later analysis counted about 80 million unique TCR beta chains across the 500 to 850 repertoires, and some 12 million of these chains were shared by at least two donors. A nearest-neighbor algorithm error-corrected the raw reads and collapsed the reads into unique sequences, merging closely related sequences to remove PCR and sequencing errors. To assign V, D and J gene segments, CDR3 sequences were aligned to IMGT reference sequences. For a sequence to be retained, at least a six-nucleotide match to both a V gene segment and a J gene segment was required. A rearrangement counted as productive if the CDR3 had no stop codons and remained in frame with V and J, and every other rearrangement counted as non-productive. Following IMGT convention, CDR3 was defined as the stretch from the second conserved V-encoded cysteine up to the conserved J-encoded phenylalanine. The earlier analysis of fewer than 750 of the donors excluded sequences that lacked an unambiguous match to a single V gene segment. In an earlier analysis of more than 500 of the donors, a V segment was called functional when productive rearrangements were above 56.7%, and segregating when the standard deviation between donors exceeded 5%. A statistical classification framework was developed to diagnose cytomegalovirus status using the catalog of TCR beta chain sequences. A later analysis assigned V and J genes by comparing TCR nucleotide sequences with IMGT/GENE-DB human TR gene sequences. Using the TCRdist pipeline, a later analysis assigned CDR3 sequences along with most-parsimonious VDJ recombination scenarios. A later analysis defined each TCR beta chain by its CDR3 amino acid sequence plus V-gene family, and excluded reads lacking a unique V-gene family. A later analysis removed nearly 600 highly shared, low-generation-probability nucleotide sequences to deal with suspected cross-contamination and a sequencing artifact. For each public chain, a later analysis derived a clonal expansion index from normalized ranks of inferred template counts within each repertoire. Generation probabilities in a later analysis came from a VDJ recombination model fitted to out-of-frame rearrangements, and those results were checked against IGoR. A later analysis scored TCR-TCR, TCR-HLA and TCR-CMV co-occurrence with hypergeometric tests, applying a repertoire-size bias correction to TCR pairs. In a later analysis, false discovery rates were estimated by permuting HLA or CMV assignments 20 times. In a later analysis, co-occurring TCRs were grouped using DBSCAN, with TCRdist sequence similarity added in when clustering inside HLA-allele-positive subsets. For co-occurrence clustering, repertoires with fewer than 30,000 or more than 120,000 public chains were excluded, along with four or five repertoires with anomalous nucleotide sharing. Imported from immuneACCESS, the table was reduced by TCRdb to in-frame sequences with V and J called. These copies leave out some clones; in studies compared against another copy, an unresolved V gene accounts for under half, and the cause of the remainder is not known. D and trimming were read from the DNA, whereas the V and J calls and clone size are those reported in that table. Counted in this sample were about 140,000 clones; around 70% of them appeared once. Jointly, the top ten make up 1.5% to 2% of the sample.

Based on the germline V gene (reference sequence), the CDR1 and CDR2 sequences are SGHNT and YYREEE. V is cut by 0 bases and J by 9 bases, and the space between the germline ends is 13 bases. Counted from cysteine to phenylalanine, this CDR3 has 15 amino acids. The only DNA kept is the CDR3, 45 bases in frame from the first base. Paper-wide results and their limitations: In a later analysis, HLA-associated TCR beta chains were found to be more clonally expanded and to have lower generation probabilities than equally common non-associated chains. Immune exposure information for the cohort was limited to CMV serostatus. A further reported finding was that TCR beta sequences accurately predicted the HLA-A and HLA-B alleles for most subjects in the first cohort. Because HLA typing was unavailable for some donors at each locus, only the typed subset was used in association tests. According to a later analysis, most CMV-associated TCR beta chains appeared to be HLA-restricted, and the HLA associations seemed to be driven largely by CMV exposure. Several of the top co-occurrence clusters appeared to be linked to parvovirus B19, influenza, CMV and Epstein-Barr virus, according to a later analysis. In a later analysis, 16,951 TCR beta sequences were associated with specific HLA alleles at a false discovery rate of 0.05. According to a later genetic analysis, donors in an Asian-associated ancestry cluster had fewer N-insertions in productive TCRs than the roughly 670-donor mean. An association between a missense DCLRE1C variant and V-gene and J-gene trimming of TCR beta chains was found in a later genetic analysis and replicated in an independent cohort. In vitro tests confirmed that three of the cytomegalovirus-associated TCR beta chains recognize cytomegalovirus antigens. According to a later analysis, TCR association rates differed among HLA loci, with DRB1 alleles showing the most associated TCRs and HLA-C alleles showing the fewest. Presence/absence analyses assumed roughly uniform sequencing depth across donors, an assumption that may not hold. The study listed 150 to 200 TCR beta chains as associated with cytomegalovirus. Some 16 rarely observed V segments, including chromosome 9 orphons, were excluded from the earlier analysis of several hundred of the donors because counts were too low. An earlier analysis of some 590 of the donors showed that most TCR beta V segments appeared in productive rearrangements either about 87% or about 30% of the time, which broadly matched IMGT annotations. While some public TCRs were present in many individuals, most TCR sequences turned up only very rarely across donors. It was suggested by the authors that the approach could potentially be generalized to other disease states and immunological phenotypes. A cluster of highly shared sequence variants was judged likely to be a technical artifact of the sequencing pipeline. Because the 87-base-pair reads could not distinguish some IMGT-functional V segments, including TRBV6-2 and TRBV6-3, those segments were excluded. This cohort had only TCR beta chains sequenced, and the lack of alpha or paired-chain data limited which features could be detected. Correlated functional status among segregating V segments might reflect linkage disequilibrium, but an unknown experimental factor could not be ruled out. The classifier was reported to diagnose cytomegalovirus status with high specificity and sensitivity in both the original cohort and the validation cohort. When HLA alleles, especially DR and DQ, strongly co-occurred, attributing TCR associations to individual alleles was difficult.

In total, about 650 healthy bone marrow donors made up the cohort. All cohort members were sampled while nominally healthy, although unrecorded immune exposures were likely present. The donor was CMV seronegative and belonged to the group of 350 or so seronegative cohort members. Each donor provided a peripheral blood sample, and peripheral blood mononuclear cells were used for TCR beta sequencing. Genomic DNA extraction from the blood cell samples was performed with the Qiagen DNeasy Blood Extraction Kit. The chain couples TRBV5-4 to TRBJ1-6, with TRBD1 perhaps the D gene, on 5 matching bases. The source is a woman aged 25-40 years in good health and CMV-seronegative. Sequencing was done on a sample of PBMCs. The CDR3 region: CASSLAGQTISPLHF. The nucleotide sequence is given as TGTGCCAGCAGCTTGGCAGGGCAGACCATTTCACCCCTCCACTTT.